These 23 T cell receptor beta chains came from one sample sequenced in a study of shared clonotypes between healthy human individuals. Assay used: immunoSEQ multiplex PCR; TCRdb lists only in-frame clones, some missing. Of a few million clones in the sample, approximately 90% were seen once. Source material: naive CD4+ T cells sorted from blood. Stated subset: CD45RA+ positively selected. All receptors come from a man younger than 30 in good health.

The DNA for the CDR3 is TGTGCCAGCAGCCCCTGGAGTGGGTCCAGGGCCGGAAGGACATCAGAGACCCAGTACTTC. It translates to CASSPWSGSRAGRTSETQYF. The V call is TRBV5-8, the J call TRBJ2-5; TRBD1 might be the D (5 bases). The CDR3 has 20 residues. Germline loops: CDR1 SGHTS, CDR2 YDEGEE. V lost 4 bases, J lost 4 bases, and 32 bases lay in between. Complete variable domain (other parts from reference TRBV5-8 and TRBJ2-5): EAGVTQSPTHLIKTRGQQATLRCSPISGHTSVYWYQQALGLGLQFLLWYDEGEERNRGNFPPRFSGRQFPNYSSELNVNALELEDSALYLCASSPWSGSRAGRTSETQYFGPGTRLLVL.

This sequence joins TRBV7-3 and TRBJ2-5; TRBD1 or TRBD2 may be the D gene (5 bases each). Germline CDR1 SGHTA, CDR2 FQGTGA. CDR3 length: 15 residues. V shed 5 bases and J shed 1 base, with 14 bases lying between them. The CDR3: CASSPLTGPQETQYF. The CDR3 DNA is TGTGCCAGCAGCCCCCTGACGGGGCCCCAAGAGACCCAGTACTTC.

The CDR3, as DNA: TGTGCCAGCAGAAGAGGACAGACCTATTCAGATACGCAGTATTTT. Protein sequence: CASRRGQTYSDTQYF. The genes are TRBV27 and TRBJ2-3; D may be TRBD1 (6 bases). This CDR3 has 15 residues. Trimming pared 6 bases from V and 4 bases from J, leaving 17 bases between. Per germline, CDR1 MNHEY and CDR2 SMNVEV (reference sequence).

V is TRBV10-2 and J is TRBJ2-7; 8 bases map to TRBD2. Germline assignment: CDR1 WSHSY and CDR2 SAAADI. The trim removed 7 bases at V and 3 bases at J, leaving 8 bases unmatched. This CDR3 comprises 14 residues. The CDR3 DNA sequence: TGCGCCAGCACCCGAGCCGGGACTAGCTACGAGCAGTACTTC. Its translation is CASTRAGTSYEQYF.

The chain is built from TRBV19 and TRBJ1-1; no clear D. V was clipped by 1 base and J by 5 bases, with 11 bases between them. The length of the CDR3 is 14 residues. CDR1 is LNHDA, CDR2 SQIVND, per germline (reference sequence). The CDR3 here is CASSIGELGTEAFF. The CDR3 nucleotides read TGTGCCAGTAGTATAGGCGAACTGGGGACTGAAGCTTTCTTT.

The chain recombines TRBV25-1 with TRBJ2-7, with a tentative D call TRBD2 (6 bases). The V end lost 8 bases, the J end lost 2 bases, and 16 bases lay between the germline ends. The CDR3 sequence is 14 residues long. Looked up from germline, CDR1 is MGHDK and CDR2 is SYGVNS. The CDR3 DNA reads TGTGCCAGCCAAGGAGGGTTTTTTCCCTACGAGCAGTACTTC. It encodes CASQGGFFPYEQYF.

The chain employs TRBV29-1 and TRBJ2-5; D uncertain. The CDR3 spans 13 residues. Germline CDR1 is SQVTM and CDR2 is ANQGSEA. V was shortened by 4 bases and J by 5 bases, with 14 bases between the two germline ends. The CDR3 reads CSVVGRVGETQYF. Written as DNA, the CDR3 is TGCAGCGTTGTGGGCCGTGTGGGGGAGACCCAGTACTTC.

The chain carries TRBV5-1 and TRBJ1-2; TRBD1 might be the D (5 bases). In germline, CDR1 is SGHRS, CDR2 YFSETQ. CDR3 size: 15 residues. V was trimmed by 4 bases and J by 3 bases, leaving 16 bases between them. CDR3: CASSISSGLDYGYTF. CDR3 coding DNA: TGCGCCAGCAGCATATCCTCAGGGTTAGACTATGGCTACACCTTC.

This chain uses TRBV6-5 with TRBJ2-7; D is perhaps TRBD1 (6 bases). Germline CDR1 MNHEY, CDR2 SVGAGI. Between the trimmed V and J ends, which lost 6 bases and 6 bases, there was a span of 18 bases. CDR3 length equals 14 residues. Written as DNA, the CDR3 is TGTGCCAGCAGCCTAACTTCACAGGGTGGCGAGCAGTACTTC. Protein sequence: CASSLTSQGGEQYF.

This chain connects TRBV7-2 to TRBJ2-1, with 8 bases aligning to TRBD1. This CDR3 is built from 15 residues. V was pared by 2 bases and J by 8 bases, with 8 bases of the junction left unmatched. Germline V gene lookup returns CDR1 SGHTA and CDR2 FQGNSA. As DNA, the CDR3 is TGTGCCAGCAGCTTAACGTCAGGGGGCATAGATGAGCAGTTCTTC. Its protein is CASSLTSGGIDEQFF.

About this clone: At one boundary the junction diverges from the germline segment, which might be a read error. This chain connects TRBV7-7 to TRBJ2-1; D may be TRBD1 or TRBD2 (5 bases each). Germline lookup yields CDR1 SSHAT and CDR2 FNYEAQ (reference sequence). This CDR3 spans 13 amino acids. The CDR3 bases are TGTGCTAGCAGCTCCGGGGCCCTAGAGGAGCAGTTCTTC. Protein product: CASSSGALEEQFF.

The J gene is TRBJ2-2, the V gene TRBV11-2, with D perhaps TRBD1 (5 bases). Trimming took off 2 bases at V and 7 bases at J, with 14 bases between the two ends. The CDR3 totals 15 residues. Looked up from germline, CDR1 is SGHAT and CDR2 is FQNNGV. CDR3 sequence: CASSLQGKVGGELFF. CDR3 bases: TGTGCCAGCAGCTTACAGGGCAAAGTTGGCGGGGAGCTGTTTTTT.

This clone was detected once. At the DNA level, this CDR3 is encoded by other sequences in the same sample as well. The chain recombines TRBV30 with TRBJ1-2, with TRBD1 identical over 9 bases. The V and J ends lost 3 bases and 8 bases, in that order; junction bases with no gene match: 1. The CDR3 contains 11 residues. Germline V CDR1 and CDR2: GTSNPN, SVGIG (reference sequence). In DNA, the CDR3 is TGTGCCTGGAGGGGACAGGGCGGCTACACCTTC. It codes for CAWRGQGGYTF.

CDR3 protein: CASSPDTGLGTDTQYF. The CDR3 region has the DNA TGTGCCAGCAGCCCGGACACAGGGTTAGGCACAGATACGCAGTATTTT. The V gene is TRBV5-6, the J gene TRBJ2-3, with a possible D match to TRBD1 (6 bases). Germline CDR1 SGHDT, CDR2 YYEEEE. The CDR3 loop spans 16 amino acids. The V gene lost 4 bases and the J gene lost 1 base, with 16 bases spanning the gap.

In DNA, the CDR3 is TGTGCCAGCAGCCACAGCGGGGGGGCCCCAGATACGCAGTATTTT. Amino acids: CASSHSGGAPDTQYF. The V and J genes are TRBV6-1 and TRBJ2-3; 10 bases line up with TRBD2. The CDR3 covers 15 residues. V trimming: 6 bases; J trimming: 4 bases; junction bases outside the gene matches: 7. The germline V gene encodes CDR1 MNHNS and CDR2 SASEGT.

The rearrangement links TRBV27 to TRBJ1-6; the D is unclear. The V and J ends lost 8 bases and 7 bases respectively, with 21 bases between them. CDR1 and CDR2 (germline): MNHEY, SMNVEV (reference sequence). The CDR3 contains 16 residues. The CDR3 DNA follows: TGTGCCAGCGGAGCCAATCCGGCCAGGCCCAATTCACCCCTCCACTTT. The encoded protein is CASGANPARPNSPLHF.

The chain carries TRBV21-1 and TRBJ2-1; whether TRBD2, the table's D call, matches the DNA was not checked. TRBV21-1 is flagged as a pseudogene. The CDR3 runs to 14 residues. CDR3 nucleotides: TGTGCCAGCACCCCCGGGTCCCGTCCCCATGAGCAGTTCTTC. Protein product: CASTPGSRPHEQFF.

This clone has only a few counts. The chain uses TRBV2 and TRBJ1-6; no definite D call. Looked up from germline, CDR1 is SNHLY and CDR2 is FYNNEI. V shed 2 bases and J shed 6 bases, with 11 bases lying between them. The CDR3 has 15 residues. This chain's CDR3 is CASSEIGPINSPLHF. The CDR3 DNA reads as TGTGCCAGCAGTGAAATCGGGCCGATTAATTCACCCCTCCACTTT. Filled out from reference TRBV2 and TRBJ1-6, the complete variable domain reads EPEVTQTPSHQVTQMGQEVILRCVPISNHLYFYWYRQILGQKVEFLVSFYNNEISEKSEIFDDQFSVERPDGSNFTLKIRSTKLEDSAMYFCASSEIGPINSPLHFGNGTRLTVT.

With regard to this clone: The same CDR3 can be traced to other DNA sequences in this sample. This rearrangement joins TRBV15 to TRBJ1-5; D unresolved. Germline V CDR1 and CDR2: LNHNV, YYDKDF (reference sequence). The CDR3 runs to 14 residues. The V gene lost 0 bases and the J gene lost 2 bases, with 5 bases spanning the gap. The CDR3 bases are TGTGCCACCAGCAGAGATCCAGGCAATCAGCCCCAGCATTTT. Its translation is CATSRDPGNQPQHF. Full variable domain (missing parts from reference TRBV15 and TRBJ1-5): DAMVIQNPRYQVTQFGKPVTLSCSQTLNHNVMYWYQQKSSQAPKLLFHYYDKDFNNEADTPDNFQSRRPNTSFCFLDIRSPGLGDTAMYLCATSRDPGNQPQHFGDGTRLSIL.

The chain couples TRBV18 to TRBJ1-4; no definite D call. The CDR3 runs to 13 residues. Trimming shortened V by 8 bases and J by 0 bases, and 7 bases separated the two germline ends. CDR1 and CDR2 from the germline V gene are KGHSH and LQKENI. The DNA for the CDR3 is TGTGCCAGCGCCAAGCCAACTAATGAAAAACTGTTTTTT. Amino acid sequence: CASAKPTNEKLFF.

In this sample, this clone turned up a few times. This CDR3 reads CAWSGQLSYGYTF. CDR3 coding DNA: TGTGCCTGGAGTGGACAGCTCTCATATGGCTACACCTTC. The chain couples TRBV30 to TRBJ1-2, with D perhaps TRBD1 (5 bases). The CDR3 has 13 amino acids. Germline V gene lookup returns CDR1 GTSNPN and CDR2 SVGIG (reference sequence). V shed 1 base and J shed 5 bases, with 11 bases lying between them. Variable domain in full (rest from reference TRBV30 and TRBJ1-2): SQTIHQWPATLVQPVGSPLSLECTVEGTSNPNLYWYRQAAGRGLQLLFYSVGIGQISSEVPQNLSASRPQDRQFILSSKKLLLSDSGFYLCAWSGQLSYGYTFGSGTRLTVV.

This chain uses TRBV6-1 with TRBJ1-5; maybe TRBD1 (5 bases). CDR1 and CDR2 from the germline V gene are MNHNS and SASEGT. This CDR3 region has 13 residues. Trimming stripped 7 bases from V and 1 base from J, with 8 bases between. The CDR3 DNA is TGTGCCAGCACCCGGGGGAGCAATCAGCCCCAGCATTTT. Its protein product is CASTRGSNQPQHF.

The gene calls are TRBV2 and TRBJ2-2; maybe TRBD2 (5 bases). Per the germline V gene, CDR1 is SNHLY and CDR2 is FYNNEI. The CDR3 extends over 13 amino acids. V was trimmed by 7 bases and J by 1 base, leaving 7 bases between them. The CDR3 DNA is TGTGCCAGCATAGGAGGGAACACCGGGGAGCTGTTTTTT. Residues: CASIGGNTGELFF.